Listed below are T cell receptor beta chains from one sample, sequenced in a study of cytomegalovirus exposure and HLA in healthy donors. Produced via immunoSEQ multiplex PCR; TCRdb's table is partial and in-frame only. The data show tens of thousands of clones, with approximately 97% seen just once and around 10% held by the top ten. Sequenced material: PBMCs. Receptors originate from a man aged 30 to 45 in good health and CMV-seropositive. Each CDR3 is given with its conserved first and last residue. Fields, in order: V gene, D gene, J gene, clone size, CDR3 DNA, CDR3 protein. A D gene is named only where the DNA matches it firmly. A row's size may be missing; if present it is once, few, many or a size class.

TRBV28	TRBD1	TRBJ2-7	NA	TGTGCCAGCAATCCGGGACAGGCTGTGTACGAGCAGTACTTC	CASNPGQAVYEQYF
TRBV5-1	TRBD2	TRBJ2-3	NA	TGCGCCAGCAGCGTTAGCGGGCCTAGCACAGATACGCAGTATTTT	CASSVSGPSTDTQYF
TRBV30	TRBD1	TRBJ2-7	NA	TGTGCCTGGAGTGCCGACAGGGGACGTGAGCAGTACTTC	CAWSADRGREQYF
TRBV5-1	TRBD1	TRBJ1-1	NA	TGCGCCAGCAGCTTCTACAGGGGGAACACTGAAGCTTTCTTT	CASSFYRGNTEAFF
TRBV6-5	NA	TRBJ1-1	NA	TGTGCCAGCAGTTACAATGCGGGTATGAACACTGAAGCTTTCTTT	CASSYNAGMNTEAFF
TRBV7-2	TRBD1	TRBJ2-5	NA	TGTGCCAGCAGTCAAGGCGGACAGGGGAGGGGGCAAGAGACCCAGTACTTC	CASSQGGQGRGQETQYF
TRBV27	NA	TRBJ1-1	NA	TGTGCCAGCAAGTTGGGAATTAGGGAGGGGAACACTGAAGCTGAGTTT	CASKLGIREGNTEAEF
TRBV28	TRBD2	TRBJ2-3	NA	TGTGCCAGCAGTTTATTCCGGACTAGCGGGGGCACAGATACGCAGTATTTT	CASSLFRTSGGTDTQYF
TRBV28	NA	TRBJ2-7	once	TGTGCCAGCAGTCCCCGAGGAGAGCAGTACTTC	CASSPRGEQYF
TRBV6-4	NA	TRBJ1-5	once	TGTGCCAGCAGTGACTCGATGGGCAGGCGGAGGCAGCCCCAGCATTTT	CASSDSMGRRRQPQHF
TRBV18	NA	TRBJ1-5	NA	TGTGCCAGCTCACCTTTCTCGGACAACAATCAGCCCCAGCATTTT	CASSPFSDNNQPQHF
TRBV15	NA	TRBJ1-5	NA	TGTGCCACCAGCAGAGGGTGGCAGAGCAATCAGCCCCAGCATTTT	CATSRGWQSNQPQHF
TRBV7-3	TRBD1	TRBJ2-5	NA	TGTGCCAGCAGCTCGACAGGGCAAGAGACCCAGTACTTC	CASSSTGQETQYF
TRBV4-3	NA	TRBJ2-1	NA	TGCGCCAGCAGCCTGGAGGGACAGCGCAGCTCCTACAATGAGCAGTTCTTC	CASSLEGQRSSYNEQFF
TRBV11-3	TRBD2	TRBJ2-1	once	TGTGCCAGCAGCTTAGCCTCGGGACTAAGCTCCTACAATGAGCAGTTCTTC	CASSLASGLSSYNEQFF
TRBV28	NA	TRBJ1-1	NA	TGTGCCAGCAGGGAGAGGGGCTTCGGGAGCACTGAAGCTTTCTTT	CASRERGFGSTEAFF
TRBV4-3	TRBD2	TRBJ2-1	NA	TGCGCCAGCAGCTCGCGGGGGACCTACAATGAGCAGTTCTTC	CASSSRGTYNEQFF
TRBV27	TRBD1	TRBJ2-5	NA	TGTGCCAGCAGTTTCTTCGACAGGGGGACCCAGTACTTC	CASSFFDRGTQYF
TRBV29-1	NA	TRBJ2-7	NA	TGCAGCGTTGGGGGCAGGACTAAGCAGTACTTC	CSVGGRTKQYF
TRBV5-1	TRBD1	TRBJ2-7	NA	TGCGCCAGCAGCTTGGTATTTGGGACAGGAGATTACGAGCAGTACTTC	CASSLVFGTGDYEQYF
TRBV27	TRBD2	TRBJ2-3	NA	TGTGCCAGCAGTTCCAAAGGACTAGCGGGAAAAGATACGCAGTATTTT	CASSSKGLAGKDTQYF
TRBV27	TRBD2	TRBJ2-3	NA	TGTGCCAGCAGTTTAGCGGGAGGACCCCTGGTTGGAGATACGCAGTATTTT	CASSLAGGPLVGDTQYF
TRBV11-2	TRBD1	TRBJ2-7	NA	TGTGCCAGCAGCGCGGACAGGTCTACGGAGCAGTACTTC	CASSADRSTEQYF
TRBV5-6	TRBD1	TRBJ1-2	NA	TGTGCCAGCAGCTTGTACCGCCAGGGGGCATACTATGGCTACACCTTC	CASSLYRQGAYYGYTF
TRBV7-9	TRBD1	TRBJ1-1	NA	TGTGCCAGCAGCCCCGGACAGGGTCTGAACACTGAAGCTTTCTTT	CASSPGQGLNTEAFF